These 21 T cell receptor beta chains originate from one sample sequenced in a study of PD-1 blockade in classical Hodgkin lymphoma. Measured with immunoSEQ multiplex PCR; TCRdb has only the in-frame clones, and not every one. Among 40,000 to 65,000 clones listed, approximately 86% were seen once. Noted time point: cycle 4 day 1 (C4D1), after more than 5 weeks of nivolumab. Relapses following autologous stem cell transplantation were seen in all patients, with brentuximab vedotin exposure varying. Specimen: peripheral blood mononuclear cells (PBMCs), collected before the fourth cycle of nivolumab. These receptors came from a human donor with classical Hodgkin lymphoma.

V is TRBV9 and J is TRBJ1-4; D ambiguous. The V end lost 0 bases, the J end lost 6 bases, and 6 bases lay between the germline ends. The CDR3 consists of 13 residues. CDR1 and CDR2 (germline): SGDLS, YYNGEE. The CDR3 here is CASSVGNYEKLFF. The CDR3 DNA follows: TGTGCCAGCAGCGTAGGAAACTATGAAAAACTGTTTTTT.

The chain couples TRBV29-1 to TRBJ2-4, with no clear D. Germline V gives CDR1 SQVTM, CDR2 ANQGSEA. V was clipped by 7 bases and J by 5 bases, with 15 bases between them. The length of the CDR3 is 13 residues. The CDR3 bases are TGCAGCGCCTGGGAATGGGGTGAAAACATTCAGTACTTC. It encodes CSAWEWGENIQYF.

This chain links TRBV5-4 with TRBJ1-1; 7 nucleotides line up with TRBD1. Losses at the gene ends were 0 bases for V and 1 base for J; bases not matched to a gene: 9. The CDR3 totals 17 residues. Germline-derived CDR1 and CDR2 are SGHNT and YYREEE (reference sequence). The CDR3 nucleotides read TGTGCCAGCAGCTTGGGGGACAGCCCTCTTAGGAACACTGAAGCTTTCTTT. As protein: CASSLGDSPLRNTEAFF.

This rearrangement joins TRBV5-6 to TRBJ2-1; 10 positions agree with TRBD1. This CDR3 region has 17 residues. Germline V CDR1 and CDR2: SGHDT, YYEEEE. The ends lost 2 bases at V and 9 bases at J; junction bases unmatched: 14. CDR3 protein: CASSFVGQGRWVSEQFF. In DNA, the CDR3 is TGTGCCAGCAGCTTTGTGGGACAGGGGCGCTGGGTTTCTGAGCAGTTCTTC.

The rearrangement uses TRBV4-1 and TRBJ2-2; 8 bases match TRBD1. Unmatched junction bases numbered 5, after V lost 0 bases and J lost 5 bases. Germline loops: CDR1 MGHRA, CDR2 YSYEKL. The CDR3 is 16 residues long. This CDR3 is CASSQEERQGTGELFF. The DNA of the CDR3 is TGCGCCAGCAGCCAAGAGGAGAGACAGGGGACCGGGGAGCTGTTTTTT.

J is TRBJ1-4 and V is TRBV27; 8 bases line up with TRBD1. Germline CDR1 MNHEY, CDR2 SMNVEV (reference sequence). CDR3 size: 14 residues. V gave up 5 bases and J gave up 5 bases; unmatched junction bases: 4. DNA for the CDR3: TGTGCCAGCAGTCCCTGGACAGGGAATGAAAAACTGTTTTTT. Protein sequence: CASSPWTGNEKLFF.

The rearrangement uses TRBV6-5 and TRBJ1-1, with D maybe TRBD1 (5 bases). Germline assignment: CDR1 MNHEY and CDR2 SVGAGI. CDR3 length: 14 residues. V gave up 3 bases and J gave up 1 base, with 9 bases separating them. The CDR3 protein is CASSYRGGNTEAFF. The CDR3 bases are TGTGCCAGCAGTTATCGGGGCGGGAACACTGAAGCTTTCTTT.

V is TRBV5-8 and J is TRBJ2-7, with 7 bases fitting TRBD2. The CDR3 totals 14 residues. V shed 7 bases, J shed 1 base, and the junction held 8 bases outside the gene matches. Germline CDR1 and CDR2: SGHTS and YDEGEE. CDR3 bases: TGTGCCAGCCCAGCGGGGAGCGGATCCTACGAGCAGTACTTC. It specifies CASPAGSGSYEQYF.

The chain joins TRBV27 to TRBJ2-1; the D gene is possibly TRBD1 (5 bases). The CDR3 has 14 residues. In germline, CDR1 is MNHEY, CDR2 SMNVEV (reference sequence). The ends were cut back, 3 bases at V and 7 bases at J, with 13 bases in the middle. Here the CDR3 reads CASSLNAGMNEQFF. CDR3 nucleotide sequence: TGTGCCAGCAGTTTGAACGCAGGGATGAATGAGCAGTTCTTC.

This clone was seen a single time. The chain carries TRBV28 and TRBJ1-1; 8 nucleotides align to TRBD1. V gave up 3 bases and J gave up 7 bases; unmatched junction bases: 7. The germline V gene encodes CDR1 MDHEN and CDR2 SYDVKM. The CDR3 has 14 residues. This CDR3 reads CASSLDGTGNEAFF. CDR3 nucleotides: TGTGCCAGCAGTTTGGATGGGACAGGAAATGAAGCTTTCTTT.

This chain links TRBV4-3 with TRBJ1-1; TRBD1 matches 7 bases. The CDR3 sequence is 13 residues long. Germline V gene sequence: CDR1 LGHNA, CDR2 YSLEER. Trimming removed 7 bases from V and 1 base from J; junction bases left unmatched: 3. The CDR3 here is CASKGQPNTEAFF. For the CDR3, the DNA is TGCGCCAGCAAGGGACAGCCGAACACTGAAGCTTTCTTT.

The J gene is TRBJ2-7, the V gene TRBV5-1, with D perhaps matching TRBD1 or TRBD2 (5 bases each). CDR1 is SGHRS and CDR2 is YFSETQ in the germline V gene. The CDR3 spans 12 residues. Trimming removed 4 bases from V and 0 bases from J, with 5 bases in between. CDR3 in amino acids: CASSGGSYEQYF. The CDR3 DNA reads TGCGCCAGCAGCGGGGGCTCCTACGAGCAGTACTTC.

The V call is TRBV6-6, the J call TRBJ2-7; D is possibly TRBD1 or TRBD2 (6 bases each). Trimming pared 0 bases from V and 2 bases from J, leaving 11 bases between. This CDR3 contains 15 residues. Germline V gene sequence: CDR1 MNHNY, CDR2 SVGAGI (reference sequence). DNA for the CDR3: TGTGCCAGCAGTTACTCACTAGCAGGGGCCTACGAGCAGTACTTC. Translation: CASSYSLAGAYEQYF.

This chain joins TRBV19 and TRBJ1-5; possibly TRBD1 for D (5 bases). Germline assignment: CDR1 LNHDA and CDR2 SQIVND (reference sequence). The CDR3 consists of 15 residues. Trimming stripped 5 bases from V and 4 bases from J, with 15 bases between. The CDR3 sequence is CASSLRRGENQPQHF. In DNA, the CDR3 is TGTGCCAGTAGTCTTCGAAGGGGCGAGAATCAGCCCCAGCATTTT.

The chain links TRBV7-6 to TRBJ1-4; 8 bases fit TRBD1. CDR1 is SGHVS, CDR2 FNYEAQ, per germline. CDR3 length: 15 residues. With 4 bases clipped from V and 0 bases from J, the junction kept 1 base outside the gene matches. CDR3 sequence (DNA): TGTGCCAGCAGCTGGGGACAGGCAACTAATGAAAAACTGTTTTTT. Its protein product is CASSWGQATNEKLFF.

The chain couples TRBV10-3 to TRBJ2-5, with no clear D. The CDR3 length is 13 residues. V was trimmed by 8 bases and J by 2 bases, leaving 12 bases between them. Germline V gene data show CDR1 as ENHRY and CDR2 as SYGVKD. As DNA, the CDR3 is TGTGCCATCGCTGACCACCTACAAGAGACCCAGTACTTC. Its translation is CAIADHLQETQYF.

V gene TRBV4-1 combines with J gene TRBJ1-2, with a tentative D call TRBD1 (5 bases). The germline CDR1 and CDR2 sequences are MGHRA and YSYEKL. The CDR3 has 17 residues. V was trimmed by 0 bases and J by 5 bases, leaving 19 bases between them. CDR3 coding DNA: TGCGCCAGCAGCCAAGATCCTGTCGGGACGGCCAATTATGGCTACACCTTC. Protein: CASSQDPVGTANYGYTF.

The rearrangement links TRBV27 to TRBJ2-1, with TRBD2 identical over 9 bases. The V and J ends lost 1 base and 5 bases, in that order; junction bases with no gene match: 9. The CDR3 spans 17 residues. Germline V gene lookup returns CDR1 MNHEY and CDR2 SMNVEV (reference sequence). This CDR3 is CASSLWSSGALNNEQFF. The DNA for the CDR3 is TGTGCCAGCAGTTTATGGTCTAGCGGGGCCCTCAACAATGAGCAGTTCTTC.

The genes are TRBV6-1 and TRBJ2-1; weak D call: TRBD1 (5 bases). Germline V lookup: CDR1 MNHNS, CDR2 SASEGT. Trimming pared 6 bases from V and 2 bases from J, leaving 8 bases between. The CDR3 length is 13 residues. This CDR3 is CASRADTYNEQFF. The CDR3 nucleotides are TGTGCCAGCAGGGCGGACACCTACAATGAGCAGTTCTTC.

The chain couples TRBV13 to TRBJ1-5; 7 nucleotides match TRBD1. From germline, CDR1 is PRHDT and CDR2 FYEKMQ (reference sequence). Trimming took 6 bases from V and 6 from J; bases not matched to a gene: 8. The CDR3 contains 14 residues. CDR3 coding DNA: TGTGCCAGCAGTCGACAGGGTTTTGGTCAGCCCCAGCATTTT. It encodes CASSRQGFGQPQHF.

In its sample, this clone was seen once. V is TRBV18 and J is TRBJ2-3; 10 bases are shared with TRBD2. V gave up 1 base and J gave up 2 bases; unmatched junction bases: 9. The CDR3 covers 18 residues. Germline lookup yields CDR1 KGHSH and CDR2 LQKENI. The CDR3 protein is CASSPLHFSGRPTDTQYF. CDR3 in DNA: TGTGCCAGCTCACCACTCCACTTTAGCGGGAGGCCCACAGATACGCAGTATTTT.